What follows are 8 T cell receptor beta chains derived from one specimen sequenced in a study of T cells in Graves' hyperthyroidism and ophthalmopathy. From RNA transcripts, TCR beta CDR3 regions were amplified. In the first-round RT-PCR of the TCR CDR3, the HTBI primer set was used. One entry per CDR3 protein, called by TCRdb with MiXCR from the multiplex PCR reads. The sample holds nearly 600,000 distinct CDR3 sequences, approximately 15% seen once. The sample was blood. These receptors were obtained from a woman younger than 35 with Graves' ophthalmopathy.

Ten or more counts support this clonotype. The chain links TRBV20-1 to TRBJ2-7; 7 positions match TRBD2. Germline V lookup: CDR1 DFQATT, CDR2 SNEGSKA (reference sequence). J gave up 1 base and V 6 bases, and 9 bases lay outside the gene matches. The CDR3 is 14 amino acids. CDR3 sequence: CSARQRLASYEQYF. The CDR3 nucleotides read TGCAGTGCGAGACAAAGACTAGCTTCCTACGAGCAGTACTTC.

In this sample, this clonotype turned up many times. The chain combines TRBV12-3 or TRBV12-4 with TRBJ2-1; 11 nucleotides align to TRBD2. CDR3 size: 14 residues. The trim removed 5 bases at V and 12 bases at J, leaving 9 bases unmatched. CDR3 bases: TGTGCCAGCAGTGCCCAACTAGCGGGAGAGGGGCAGTTCTTC. Translation gives CASSAQLAGEGQFF.

The chain recombines TRBV24-1 with TRBJ2-1; D is undetermined. The V end was cut by 5 bases, the J end by 6 bases, with 16 bases between. Germline CDR1 KGHDR, CDR2 SFDVKD. The CDR3 is 15 amino acids. The CDR3 is CATSGPTSLGNEQFF. In DNA, the CDR3 is TGTGCCACCAGTGGTCCTACTTCATTGGGCAATGAGCAGTTCTTC.

V is TRBV10-2 and J is TRBJ2-6; 7 bases align to TRBD1. From germline, CDR1 is WSHSY and CDR2 SAAADI. This CDR3 region has 16 residues. The V and J ends lost 10 bases and 0 bases, in that order; junction bases with no gene match: 9. CDR3 sequence (DNA): TGCGCCACCCACAGGGGCCCCAACTCTGGGGCCAACGTCCTGACTTTC. Translating gives CATHRGPNSGANVLTF.

The sample holds many counts of this clonotype. The rearrangement joins TRBV11-1 to TRBJ2-1, with 12 bases lining up with TRBD2. V gave up 5 bases and J gave up 6 bases; unmatched junction bases: 2. The CDR3 extends over 14 amino acids. The germline gives CDR1 SGHAT, CDR2 FQDESV (reference sequence). CDR3: CASSTLAGGNEQFF. DNA of the CDR3: TGTGCCAGCAGCACACTAGCGGGAGGCAATGAGCAGTTCTTC.

The table lists this clonotype with many counts. The genes are TRBV12-3 or TRBV12-4 and TRBJ2-7; 8 nucleotides align to TRBD2. The CDR3 totals 15 residues. J lost 3 bases, V lost 5 bases, and 9 bases had no gene match. CDR3 sequence: CASSVGDSGIYEQYF. The CDR3 DNA follows: TGTGCCAGCAGTGTTGGGGATAGCGGGATCTACGAGCAGTACTTC.

This clonotype was detected only a few times. The rearrangement links TRBV24-1 to TRBJ1-3; D is unclear. Trimming pared 1 base from V and 4 bases from J, leaving 4 bases between. In germline, CDR1 is KGHDR, CDR2 SFDVKD. The CDR3 sequence is 13 residues long. The CDR3: CATSDLVGNTIYF. For the CDR3, the DNA is TGTGCCACCAGTGATTTAGTCGGAAACACCATATATTTT.

In its sample, this clonotype was seen many times. The chain has TRBV7-9 and TRBJ2-3; 11 bases align to TRBD1. The V and J ends lost 5 bases and 5 bases, in that order; junction bases with no gene match: 6. Germline assignment: CDR1 SEHNR and CDR2 FQNEAQ (reference sequence). The CDR3 has 15 amino acids. CDR3 region: CASSRRDRGLDTQYF. In nucleotides, the CDR3 is TGTGCCAGCAGCCGCCGGGACAGGGGGTTAGATACGCAGTATTTT.